This T cell receptor beta chain was recorded in a study of CD4 T cells in relation to SARS-CoV-2 and coronaviruses. Looking at the study overall: A couple of subjects were Hispanic; patients were about eight males and a handful of females. Crossreactive spike epitopes shared across donors were mapped to their HLA restriction. Study-level results: Roughly three fifths of donors had memory CD4+ clonotypes crossrecognizing SARS-CoV-2 and common cold coronavirus spike.

As to this clone: Its antigen remains unidentified.

CDR3 length: 13 residues. CDR1 is SGHTA, CDR2 FQGNSA, per germline. Trimming left V 5 bases short and J 2 bases short, with 9 bases between. Deep TCR-beta sequencing used DNA from uncultured naive and memory CD4+ T cells. Clones were read by immunoSEQ multiplex PCR, and TCRdb kept only the in-frame ones, dropping some. The sample lists 35,000 to 40,000 clones, around 89% occurring once. The source of this sequence is an adult with COVID-19. J is TRBJ1-2 and V is TRBV7-2; D is undetermined. The sample taken for sequencing was memory CD4+ T cells from PBMCs. CDR3: CASSRGGNYGYTF. The CDR3 DNA follows: TGTGCCAGCAGCCGAGGCGGGAACTATGGCTACACCTTC.